These 2 T cell receptor beta chains came from one sample sequenced in a study of shared clonotypes between healthy human individuals (dated by TCRdb to about 2020). Library preparation employed the immunoSEQ multiplex PCR assay. In TCRdb, the immuneACCESS table is reduced to in-frame sequences with V and J assigned. These tables do not hold every clone; where another copy was compared, an unresolved V gene accounts for under half, and the others remain unexplained. Recorded for this sample are under 200,000 clones; over 80% of them occurred a single time. 0.065% to 0.07% of the sample is held by the ten biggest clonotypes. Sequencing was performed on naive CD4+ T cells sorted from blood. The sample's cell subset or site label, in plain terms: CD45RA+ positively selected. These receptors all stem from a woman aged 25 to 39 in good health.

This sequence joins TRBV25-1 and TRBJ2-5; possibly TRBD1 for D (6 bases). V was cut by 7 bases and J by 3 bases, with 12 bases left in between. The CDR3 contains 13 residues. Germline V gene lookup returns CDR1 MGHDK and CDR2 SYGVNS. For the CDR3, the DNA is TGTGCCAGCACCCGCTACAGGGAAGAGACCCAGTACTTC. Translation: CASTRYREETQYF.

J is TRBJ1-4 and V is TRBV18; 7 bases agree with TRBD1. Germline values: CDR1 KGHSH, CDR2 LQKENI. With V trimmed by 6 bases and J by 5 bases, 21 bases remained unmatched. CDR3 length equals 19 residues. CDR3 bases: TGTGCCAGCTCCGCCCGATCCAAAACTCCGGGACAGATAAATGAAAAACTGTTTTTT. It specifies CASSARSKTPGQINEKLFF.